This entry lists 31 T cell receptor beta chains sequenced from one sample in a study of blood T cell repertoires in COVID-19. The protocol was immunoSEQ multiplex PCR, while the TCRdb copy is restricted to in-frame clones and leaves out a portion. The sample holds fewer than 350,000 clones; roughly 90% are singletons and the top ten take approximately 9.4%. The sample consisted of peripheral blood. These receptors all stem from a man under 40 with COVID-19, enrolled during active disease.

This chain joins TRBV19 and TRBJ1-3; D ambiguous. Trimming took off 6 bases at V and 0 bases at J, with 9 bases between the two ends. This CDR3 has 14 residues. Germline V gives CDR1 LNHDA, CDR2 SQIVND (reference sequence). The CDR3: CASRPDNSGNTIYF. CDR3 nucleotide sequence: TGTGCCAGTAGACCCGACAACTCTGGAAACACCATATATTTT. Looking up the rest from reference TRBV19 and TRBJ1-3 gives the full variable domain: DGGITQSPKYLFRKEGQNVTLSCEQNLNHDAMYWYRQDPGQGLRLIYYSQIVNDFQKGDIAEGYSVSREKKESFPLTVTSAQKNPTAFYLCASRPDNSGNTIYFGEGSWLTVV.

This clone was seen only a few times. The chain couples TRBV28 to TRBJ1-5, with 7 bases fitting TRBD1. This CDR3 has 14 amino acids. V shed 6 bases and J 1 base; nucleotides not matched to a gene: 3. Per the germline V gene, CDR1 is MDHEN and CDR2 is SYDVKM. The CDR3 DNA reads TGTGCCAGCAGATTACAGGGGAGCAATCAGCCCCAGCATTTT. Protein: CASRLQGSNQPQHF. Full variable domain (rest looked up from reference TRBV28 and TRBJ1-5): DVKVTQSSRYLVKRTGEKVFLECVQDMDHENMFWYRQDPGLGLRLIYFSYDVKMKEKGDIPEGYSVSREKKERFSLILESASTNQTSMYLCASRLQGSNQPQHFGDGTRLSIL.

The chain carries TRBV10-3 and TRBJ2-1, with 8 bases fitting TRBD1. Per the germline V gene, CDR1 is ENHRY and CDR2 is SYGVKD. V was clipped by 9 bases and J by 7 bases; unmatched bases: 8. The CDR3 has 13 residues. The chain's CDR3 is CAITSGQANEQFF. The CDR3 DNA sequence: TGTGCCATAACGTCGGGACAGGCAAATGAGCAGTTCTTC.

This clone was seen a few times. This rearrangement joins TRBV18 to TRBJ2-5; D may be TRBD2 (5 bases). The CDR3 totals 13 residues. Trimming took off 5 bases at V and 5 bases at J, with 12 bases between the two ends. Germline assignment: CDR1 KGHSH and CDR2 LQKENI. The CDR3 is CASSFSQRETQYF. The CDR3, as DNA: TGTGCCAGCTCATTCTCCCAGCGGGAGACCCAGTACTTC.

The chain uses TRBV5-1 and TRBJ1-5; D is unresolved. V was trimmed by 2 bases and J by 3 bases, leaving 9 bases between them. Germline-derived CDR1 and CDR2 are SGHRS and YFSETQ. This CDR3 has 14 amino acids. CDR3 DNA sequence: TGCGCCAGCAGCTTCGCTAGTCACAATCAGCCCCAGCATTTT. This sequence encodes CASSFASHNQPQHF. Filled out from reference TRBV5-1 and TRBJ1-5, the complete variable domain reads KAGVTQTPRYLIKTRGQQVTLSCSPISGHRSVSWYQQTPGQGLQFLFEYFSETQRNKGNFPGRFSGRQFSNSRSEMNVSTLELGDSALYLCASSFASHNQPQHFGDGTRLSIL.

The chain employs TRBV13 and TRBJ2-7; 9 positions match TRBD1. V trimming: 4 bases; J trimming: 0 bases; junction bases outside the gene matches: 4. Germline V gene data show CDR1 as PRHDT and CDR2 as FYEKMQ (reference sequence). The CDR3 totals 15 residues. The CDR3 sequence is CASSSRDRVSYEQYF. CDR3 bases: TGTGCCAGCAGCTCCCGGGACAGGGTCTCCTACGAGCAGTACTTC.

The chain is built from TRBV2 and TRBJ2-7; 13 nucleotides match TRBD2. The CDR3 is 14 residues long. CDR1 SNHLY and CDR2 FYNNEI come from the germline V gene. V lost 4 bases to trimming and J lost 6 bases; unmatched junction nucleotides: 3. The CDR3 sequence is CASSVWTSGSEQYF. The CDR3 DNA reads as TGTGCCAGCAGTGTCTGGACTAGCGGGAGCGAGCAGTACTTC.

About this clone: At one end the junction does not follow the germline gene, possibly because of a read error. The gene calls are TRBV6-5 and TRBJ2-7, with TRBD1 matching over 9 bases. The CDR3 extends over 14 amino acids. Germline loops: CDR1 MNHEY, CDR2 SVGAGI. In DNA, the CDR3 is TGTGCCACTAGGGACAGGGAGTTTTCCTACGGGCAGTACTTC. Translating gives CATRDREFSYGQYF.

The chain has TRBV27 and TRBJ2-7; TRBD2 aligns across 7 bases. Germline V CDR1 and CDR2: MNHEY, SMNVEV (reference sequence). J was trimmed by 5 bases and V by 0 bases; bases with no gene match: 10. The CDR3 contains 16 residues. The CDR3 nucleotides are TGTGCCAGCAGTTTATCGAGGCCAGGGAGGGGCGACGAGCAGTACTTC. This sequence encodes CASSLSRPGRGDEQYF.

This chain uses TRBV28 with TRBJ2-1, with D possibly matching TRBD2 (5 bases). The germline gives CDR1 MDHEN, CDR2 SYDVKM. V lost 3 bases and J 2 bases, leaving 11 bases between the germline ends. This CDR3 contains 15 residues. The CDR3: CASSFFGSPYNEQFF. The DNA for the CDR3 is TGTGCCAGCAGTTTTTTTGGGAGCCCCTACAATGAGCAGTTCTTC.

The CDR3 DNA follows: TGTGCCAGCAGACAGGGTTCCTACGAAAAACTGTTTTTT. The encoded protein is CASRQGSYEKLFF. This chain uses TRBV6-5 with TRBJ1-4, with D perhaps TRBD1 (6 bases). The V gene lost 6 bases and the J gene lost 8 bases, with 13 bases spanning the gap. This CDR3 contains 13 residues. CDR1 MNHEY and CDR2 SVGAGI come from the germline V gene.

V is TRBV2 and J is TRBJ2-6, with TRBD1 as a possible D gene (6 bases). Germline CDR1 and CDR2: SNHLY and FYNNEI. Trimming took off 6 bases at V and 0 bases at J, with 15 bases between the two ends. The CDR3 contains 17 residues. CDR3 region: CASRGDTVSSGANVLTF. DNA for the CDR3: TGTGCCAGCAGGGGGGACACGGTTTCCTCTGGGGCCAACGTCCTGACTTTC.

The sample holds a few counts of this clone. J is TRBJ1-6 and V is TRBV11-3; D uncertain. V lost 5 bases and J 6 bases, leaving 5 bases between the germline ends. This CDR3 comprises 12 residues. CDR1 and CDR2 (germline): SGHNT, YENEEA. The CDR3 bases are TGTGCCAGCAGCATCGGTAATTCACCCCTCCACTTT. Residues: CASSIGNSPLHF.

The V call is TRBV7-6, the J call TRBJ2-7, with 10 nucleotides matching TRBD1. The CDR3 has 15 residues. CDR1 and CDR2 from the germline V gene are SGHVS and FNYEAQ. The trim removed 1 base at V and 3 bases at J, leaving 3 bases unmatched. The CDR3 sequence: CASSLDDRGLYEQYF. CDR3 sequence (DNA): TGTGCCAGCAGCTTAGATGACAGGGGGCTCTACGAGCAGTACTTC.

CDR3 DNA: TGTGCCAGCAGCCAGCTAGCGGGAGGTCTCAATGAGCAGTTCTTC. Amino acids: CASSQLAGGLNEQFF. V usage is TRBV11-1 and J usage is TRBJ2-1; 11 nucleotides align to TRBD2. The CDR3 has 15 amino acids. V shed 5 bases and J 6 bases; nucleotides not matched to a gene: 6. Per germline, CDR1 SGHAT and CDR2 FQDESV (reference sequence).

The genes are TRBV20-1 and TRBJ1-1, with D maybe TRBD1 (5 bases). Trimming shortened V by 3 bases and J by 2 bases, and 10 bases separated the two germline ends. CDR3 length equals 13 residues. Germline V lookup: CDR1 DFQATT, CDR2 SNEGSKA (reference sequence). CDR3 sequence: CSASTGGNTEAFF. As DNA, the CDR3 is TGCAGTGCTAGTACGGGGGGTAACACTGAAGCTTTCTTT.

The chain employs TRBV7-2 and TRBJ2-3; 9 bases line up with TRBD2. J lost 1 base, V lost 4 bases, and 15 bases had no gene match. CDR1 SGHTA and CDR2 FQGNSA come from the germline V gene. This CDR3 comprises 19 residues. The CDR3 region is CASSSTPRSLAGRTDTQYF. In nucleotides, the CDR3 is TGTGCCAGCAGCTCAACCCCCCGGTCGCTAGCGGGACGCACAGATACGCAGTATTTT.

Remarks on this clone: An end of the junction does not agree with germline; a read error may underlie this. The chain joins TRBV7-3 to TRBJ2-5, with 13 bases matching TRBD2. The germline V gene encodes CDR1 SGHTA and CDR2 FQGTGA. The CDR3 contains 19 residues. CDR3 nucleotide sequence: TGTGCCAGCAGCTTAATTCCGACTAGCGGGGGGAACATAAGAGAGGCCCAGTACTTC. It yields the protein CASSLIPTSGGNIREAQYF.

This chain uses TRBV24-1 with TRBJ1-5; possibly TRBD1 for D (6 bases). The length of the CDR3 is 13 residues. Germline lookup yields CDR1 KGHDR and CDR2 SFDVKD. V dropped 4 bases and J dropped 5 bases, with 8 bases sitting between them. The CDR3 DNA sequence: TGTGCCACCAGTGAATCAGGGGATCAGCCCCAGCATTTT. This sequence encodes CATSESGDQPQHF.

V and J are TRBV5-1 and TRBJ2-3; D perhaps matches TRBD1 (5 bases). Germline lookup yields CDR1 SGHRS and CDR2 YFSETQ. Trimming took off 2 bases at V and 3 bases at J, with 10 bases between the two ends. The length of the CDR3 is 14 residues. Here the CDR3 reads CASSLRGTTDTQYF. The DNA of the CDR3 is TGCGCCAGCAGCTTAAGGGGTACTACAGATACGCAGTATTTT.

This chain links TRBV12-3 or TRBV12-4 with TRBJ2-7; tentative D call: TRBD1 (6 bases). V was pared by 6 bases and J by 3 bases, with 12 bases between. The CDR3 runs to 13 residues. For the CDR3, the DNA is TGTGCCAGCAGGGCCGGACAGAACTACGAGCAGTACTTC. Encoded protein: CASRAGQNYEQYF.

This sequence joins TRBV7-3 and TRBJ2-7; 8 bases map to TRBD1. There are 14 residues in the CDR3. J was trimmed by 0 bases and V by 5 bases; bases with no gene match: 3. Germline CDR1 is SGHTA and CDR2 is FQGTGA. The CDR3 nucleotides read TGTGCCAGCAGCGTACAGGGGGGCTCCTACGAGCAGTACTTC. Amino acids: CASSVQGGSYEQYF.

The chain recombines TRBV30 with TRBJ2-1; 9 bases line up with TRBD1. CDR3 length equals 12 residues. The ends lost 5 bases at V and 7 bases at J; junction bases unmatched: 3. Looked up from germline, CDR1 is GTSNPN and CDR2 is SVGIG (reference sequence). The CDR3 coding sequence is TGTGCCTGGGCCGGACAGGGGAATGAGCAGTTCTTC. Residues: CAWAGQGNEQFF.

The V and J genes are TRBV28 and TRBJ1-2; D might be TRBD1 (5 bases). Germline lookup yields CDR1 MDHEN and CDR2 SYDVKM. V gave up 3 bases and J gave up 7 bases, with 21 bases separating them. The CDR3 totals 16 residues. The CDR3 region has the DNA TGTGCCAGCAGTTTTGTCAGGGCAGCCTCTAGTACTGGCTACACCTTC. Translation gives CASSFVRAASSTGYTF.

V usage is TRBV9 and J usage is TRBJ2-2; 10 bases map to TRBD1. The CDR3 covers 15 residues. Per germline, CDR1 SGDLS and CDR2 YYNGEE. The trim removed 4 bases at V and 7 bases at J, leaving 7 bases unmatched. The CDR3 sequence is CASSTGTGANGELFF. Here the CDR3 DNA reads TGTGCCAGCAGCACCGGGACAGGGGCTAACGGGGAGCTGTTTTTT.

V gene TRBV6-5 combines with J gene TRBJ2-2; the match to TRBD1 covers 7 bases. The CDR3 runs 15 residues. Germline V gives CDR1 MNHEY, CDR2 SVGAGI. The trim removed 3 bases at V and 6 bases at J, leaving 7 bases unmatched. The CDR3: CASSYTTGLAGELFF. The CDR3 coding sequence is TGTGCCAGCAGTTATACGACAGGGCTCGCCGGGGAGCTGTTTTTT.

This chain links TRBV7-9 with TRBJ1-2, with D possibly matching TRBD1 (5 bases). This CDR3 comprises 12 residues. The germline V and J ends were trimmed by 4 bases and 6 bases, with 9 bases remaining between them. The germline V gene encodes CDR1 SEHNR and CDR2 FQNEAQ (reference sequence). CDR3 residues: CASSSDKDGYTF. CDR3 DNA sequence: TGTGCCAGCAGCTCGGACAAGGATGGCTACACCTTC.

The chain is built from TRBV18 and TRBJ1-5, with D unclear. Germline CDR1 reads KGHSH; CDR2 reads LQKENI. The CDR3 length is 14 residues. The V end was cut by 2 bases, the J end by 4 bases, with 9 bases between. CDR3: CASSPVGQNQPQHF. The CDR3, as DNA: TGTGCCAGCTCACCAGTTGGCCAGAATCAGCCCCAGCATTTT.

As for this clone: In the same sample, other DNA sequences code for this CDR3. The chain has TRBV12-3 or TRBV12-4 and TRBJ2-7, with D maybe TRBD1 (6 bases). This CDR3 is 12 amino acids long. Trimming stripped 6 bases from V and 4 bases from J, with 10 bases between. The CDR3, as DNA: TGTGCCAGCAGCCTCCAGGGGTACGAGCAGTACTTC. Translating it yields CASSLQGYEQYF.

With regard to this clone: Other nucleotide sequences from this sample produce the same CDR3. The chain is built from TRBV3-1 (or the pseudogene TRBV3-2) and TRBJ2-7; 9 positions agree with TRBD1. This CDR3 contains 14 residues. J was trimmed by 6 bases and V by 3 bases; bases with no gene match: 6. Germline lookup yields CDR1 LGHDT and CDR2 YNNKEL (reference sequence). Here the CDR3 DNA reads TGTGCCAGCAGCCACACACTGACAGGGGGCGAGCAGTACTTC. It encodes CASSHTLTGGEQYF.

Written as DNA, the CDR3 is TGTGCCAGCAGCCCAAGCACAGGGTCTGGAAACACCATATATTTT. Its translation is CASSPSTGSGNTIYF. The genes are TRBV7-9 and TRBJ1-3; TRBD1 might be the D (6 bases). The V end was cut by 5 bases, the J end by 1 base, with 12 bases between. The CDR3 contains 15 residues. Germline V gives CDR1 SEHNR, CDR2 FQNEAQ (reference sequence).